This section outlines one T cell receptor beta chain sequence together with its context. The target antigen is unknown. This record comes from a study of siplizumab effects on memory and regulatory T cells. Points from the study as a whole: Alloreactive sequences tracing back to unstimulated CD4+ memory cells fell significantly with siplizumab. Roughly 75-95% of proliferating CD4+ or CD8+ clones lacked a naive or memory phenotype that could be assigned.

Trimming took 10 bases from V and 5 from J; bases not matched to a gene: 8. This CDR3 region has 13 residues. The germline V gene has CDR1 LNHDA and CDR2 SQIVND (reference sequence). Each sample yielded roughly 9.3 x 10^4 assayed TCR templates. Using immunoSEQ multiplex PCR, the repertoire was profiled, and TCRdb retains in-frame clones only, with some absent. The data hold around 78,000 clones, with less than 95% observed a single time. Sequencing was performed on CD8+ T cells sorted from blood. V and J are TRBV19 and TRBJ2-1; 7 bases align to TRBD2. This TCR came from a human donor in good health. The CDR3 DNA reads as TGTGCCACAGCACTCGGGAGGAACAATGAGCAGTTCTTC. Translation: CATALGRNNEQFF.